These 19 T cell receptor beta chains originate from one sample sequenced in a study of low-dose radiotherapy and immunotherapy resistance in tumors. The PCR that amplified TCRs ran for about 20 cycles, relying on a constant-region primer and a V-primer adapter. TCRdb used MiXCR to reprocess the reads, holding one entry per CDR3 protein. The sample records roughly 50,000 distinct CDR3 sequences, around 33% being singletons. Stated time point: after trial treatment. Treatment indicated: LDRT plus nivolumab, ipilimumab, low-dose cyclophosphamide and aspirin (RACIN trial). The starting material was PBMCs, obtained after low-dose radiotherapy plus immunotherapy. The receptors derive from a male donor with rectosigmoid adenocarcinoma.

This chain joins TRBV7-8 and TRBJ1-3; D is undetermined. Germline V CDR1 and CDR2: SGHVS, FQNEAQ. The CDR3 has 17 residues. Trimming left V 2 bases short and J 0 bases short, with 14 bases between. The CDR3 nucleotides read TGTGCCAGCAGCTTATGGGTCAGCCAAAGCTCTGGAAACACCATATATTTT. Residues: CASSLWVSQSSGNTIYF.

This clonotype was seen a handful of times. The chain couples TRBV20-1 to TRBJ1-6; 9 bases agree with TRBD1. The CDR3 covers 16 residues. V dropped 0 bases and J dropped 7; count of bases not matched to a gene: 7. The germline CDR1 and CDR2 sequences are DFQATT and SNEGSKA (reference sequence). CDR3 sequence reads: CSARDTSTGGNSPLHF. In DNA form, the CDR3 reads TGCAGTGCTAGAGATACGTCGACAGGGGGAAATTCACCCCTCCACTTT.

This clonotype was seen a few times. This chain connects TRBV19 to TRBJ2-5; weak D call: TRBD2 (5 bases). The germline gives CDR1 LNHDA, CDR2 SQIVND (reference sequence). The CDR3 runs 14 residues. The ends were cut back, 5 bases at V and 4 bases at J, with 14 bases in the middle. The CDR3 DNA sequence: TGTGCCAGTAGTGGGCTAGCCACCGGAGAGACCCAGTACTTC. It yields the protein CASSGLATGETQYF. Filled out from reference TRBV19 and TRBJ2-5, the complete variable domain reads DGGITQSPKYLFRKEGQNVTLSCEQNLNHDAMYWYRQDPGQGLRLIYYSQIVNDFQKGDIAEGYSVSREKKESFPLTVTSAQKNPTAFYLCASSGLATGETQYFGPGTRLLVL.

The CDR3 region is CAESTRFYEQYF. In DNA form, the CDR3 reads TGTGCCGAAAGTACAAGGTTTTACGAGCAGTACTTC. V gene TRBV28 combines with J gene TRBJ2-7; D ambiguous. Trimming took 11 bases from V and 4 from J, leaving 15 bases between them. CDR3 length: 12 residues. Germline V CDR1 and CDR2: MDHEN, SYDVKM. Full variable domain (missing parts from reference TRBV28 and TRBJ2-7): DVKVTQSSRYLVKRTGEKVFLECVQDMDHENMFWYRQDPGLGLRLIYFSYDVKMKEKGDIPEGYSVSREKKERFSLILESASTNQTSMYLCAESTRFYEQYFGPGTRLTVT.

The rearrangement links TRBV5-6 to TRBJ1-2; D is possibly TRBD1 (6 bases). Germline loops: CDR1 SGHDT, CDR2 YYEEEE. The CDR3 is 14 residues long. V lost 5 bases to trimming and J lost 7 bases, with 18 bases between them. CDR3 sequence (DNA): TGTGCCAGCAGACAGAGGGGGGAATACGGTGGCTACACCTTC. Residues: CASRQRGEYGGYTF.

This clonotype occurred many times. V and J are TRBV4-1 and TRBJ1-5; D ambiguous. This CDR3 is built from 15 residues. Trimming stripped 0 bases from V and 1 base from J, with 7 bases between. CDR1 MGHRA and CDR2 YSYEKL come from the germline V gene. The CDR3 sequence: CASSQEAVSNQPQHF. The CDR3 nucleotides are TGCGCCAGCAGCCAAGAAGCAGTGAGCAATCAGCCCCAGCATTTT.

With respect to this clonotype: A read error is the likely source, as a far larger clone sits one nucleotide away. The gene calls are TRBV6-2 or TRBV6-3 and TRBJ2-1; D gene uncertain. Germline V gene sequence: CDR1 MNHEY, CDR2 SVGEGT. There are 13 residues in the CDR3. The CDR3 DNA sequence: TGTGTCAGCTGCTCCAGCCAATTAAATGAGCAGTTCTTC. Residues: CVSCSSQLNEQFF.

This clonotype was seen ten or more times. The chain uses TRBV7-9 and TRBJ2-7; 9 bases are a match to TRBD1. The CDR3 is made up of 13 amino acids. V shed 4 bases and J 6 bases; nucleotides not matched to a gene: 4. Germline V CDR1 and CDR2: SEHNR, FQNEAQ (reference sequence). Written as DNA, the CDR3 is TGTGCCAGCAGCTCCCGGACAGGGGCCGAGCAGTACTTC. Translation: CASSSRTGAEQYF.

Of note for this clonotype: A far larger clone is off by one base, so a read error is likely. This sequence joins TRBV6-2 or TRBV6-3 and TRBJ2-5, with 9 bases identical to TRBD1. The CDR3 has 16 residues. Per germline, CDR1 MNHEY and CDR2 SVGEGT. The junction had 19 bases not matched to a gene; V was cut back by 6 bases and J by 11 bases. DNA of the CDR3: TGTGCCAGCAGCGCCCTCCGAGGACAGGGGAATAGGGAGCAGTACTTC. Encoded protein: CASSALRGQGNREQYF.

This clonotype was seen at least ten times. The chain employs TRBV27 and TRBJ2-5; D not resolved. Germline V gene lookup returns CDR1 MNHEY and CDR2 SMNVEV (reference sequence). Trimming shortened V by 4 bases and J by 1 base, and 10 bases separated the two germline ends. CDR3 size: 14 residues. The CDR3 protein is CASSSQLPQETQYF. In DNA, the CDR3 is TGTGCCAGCAGTTCCCAATTACCCCAAGAGACCCAGTACTTC.

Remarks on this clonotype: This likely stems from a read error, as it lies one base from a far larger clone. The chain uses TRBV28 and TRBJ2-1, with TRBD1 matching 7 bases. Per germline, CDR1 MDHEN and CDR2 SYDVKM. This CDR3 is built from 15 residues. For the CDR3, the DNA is TGTGCCACCAGTGGGCGACAGGGTATCTACAATGAGCAGTTCTTC. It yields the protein CATSGRQGIYNEQFF.

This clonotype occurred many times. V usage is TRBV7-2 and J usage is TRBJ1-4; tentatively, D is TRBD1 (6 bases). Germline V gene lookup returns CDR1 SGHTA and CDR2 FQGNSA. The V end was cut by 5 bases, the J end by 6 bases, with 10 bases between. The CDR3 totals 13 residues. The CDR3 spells CASSLRTDEKLFF. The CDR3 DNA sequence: TGTGCCAGCAGCCTTAGGACAGATGAAAAACTGTTTTTT.

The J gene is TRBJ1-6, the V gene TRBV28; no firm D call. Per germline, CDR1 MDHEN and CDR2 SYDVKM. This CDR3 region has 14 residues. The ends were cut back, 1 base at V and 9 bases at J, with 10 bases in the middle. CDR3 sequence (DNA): TGTGCCAGCAGTTTATCACAGAACCGTTCACCCCTCCACTTT. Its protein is CASSLSQNRSPLHF.

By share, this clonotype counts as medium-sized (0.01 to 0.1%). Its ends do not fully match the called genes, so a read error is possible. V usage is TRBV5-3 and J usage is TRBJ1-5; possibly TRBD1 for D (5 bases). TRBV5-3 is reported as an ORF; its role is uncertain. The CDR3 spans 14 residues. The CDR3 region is CASSFWGGNQPQHF. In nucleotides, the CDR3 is TGTGCCAGCAGCTTTTGGGGCGGGAATCAGCCCCAGCATTTT.

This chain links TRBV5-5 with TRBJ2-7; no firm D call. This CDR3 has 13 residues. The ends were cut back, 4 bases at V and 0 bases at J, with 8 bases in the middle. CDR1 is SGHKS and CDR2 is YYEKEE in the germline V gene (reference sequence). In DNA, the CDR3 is TGTGCCAGCAGCCCGATGGCCTCCTACGAGCAGTACTTC. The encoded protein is CASSPMASYEQYF.

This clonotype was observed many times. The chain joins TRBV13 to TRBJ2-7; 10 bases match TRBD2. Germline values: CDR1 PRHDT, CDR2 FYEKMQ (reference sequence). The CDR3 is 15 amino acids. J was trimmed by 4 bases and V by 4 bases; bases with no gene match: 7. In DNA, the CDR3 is TGTGCCAGCAGCTCCCCGACTAGCGGGTTTTACGAGCAGTACTTC. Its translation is CASSSPTSGFYEQYF. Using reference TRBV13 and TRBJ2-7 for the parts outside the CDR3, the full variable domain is AAGVIQSPRHLIKEKRETATLKCYPIPRHDTVYWYQQGPGQDPQFLISFYEKMQSDKGSIPDRFSAQQFSDYHSELNMSSLELGDSALYFCASSSPTSGFYEQYFGPGTRLTVT.

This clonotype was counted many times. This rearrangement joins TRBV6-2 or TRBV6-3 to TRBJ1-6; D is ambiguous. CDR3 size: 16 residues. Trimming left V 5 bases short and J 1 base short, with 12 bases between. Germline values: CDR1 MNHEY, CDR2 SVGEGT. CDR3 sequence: CASSPASESYNSPLHF. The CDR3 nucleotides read TGTGCCAGCAGTCCCGCCAGCGAGTCCTATAATTCACCCCTCCACTTT.

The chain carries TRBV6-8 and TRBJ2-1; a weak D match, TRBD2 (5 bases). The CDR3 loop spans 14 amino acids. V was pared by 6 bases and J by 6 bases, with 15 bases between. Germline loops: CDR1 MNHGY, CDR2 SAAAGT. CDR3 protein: CASSRWGSVNEQFF. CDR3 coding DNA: TGTGCCAGCAGCCGGTGGGGTAGCGTCAATGAGCAGTTCTTC.

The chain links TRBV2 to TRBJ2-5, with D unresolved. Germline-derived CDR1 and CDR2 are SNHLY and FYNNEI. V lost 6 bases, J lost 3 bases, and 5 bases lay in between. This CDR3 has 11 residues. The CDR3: CASSIEETQYF. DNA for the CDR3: TGTGCCAGCAGCATAGAAGAGACCCAGTACTTC.